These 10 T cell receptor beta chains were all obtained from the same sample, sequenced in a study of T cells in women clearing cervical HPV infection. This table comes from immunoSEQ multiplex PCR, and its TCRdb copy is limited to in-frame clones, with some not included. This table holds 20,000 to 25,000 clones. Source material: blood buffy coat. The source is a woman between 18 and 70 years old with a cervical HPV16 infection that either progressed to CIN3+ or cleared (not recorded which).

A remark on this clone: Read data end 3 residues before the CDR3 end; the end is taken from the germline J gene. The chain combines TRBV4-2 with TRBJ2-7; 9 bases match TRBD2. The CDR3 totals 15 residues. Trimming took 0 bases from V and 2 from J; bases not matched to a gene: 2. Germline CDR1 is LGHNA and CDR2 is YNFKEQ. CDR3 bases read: TGTGCCAGCAGCCAAGATACTAGCGGGCCCTACGAG. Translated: CASSQDTSGPYE. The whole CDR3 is CASSQDTSGPYEQYF.

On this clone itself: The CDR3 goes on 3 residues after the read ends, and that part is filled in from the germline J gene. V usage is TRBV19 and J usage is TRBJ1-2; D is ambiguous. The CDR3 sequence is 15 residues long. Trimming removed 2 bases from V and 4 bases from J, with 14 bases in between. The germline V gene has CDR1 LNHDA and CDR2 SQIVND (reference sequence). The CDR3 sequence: CASSITTGLGYGYTF. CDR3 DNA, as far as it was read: TGTGCCAGTAGTATAACGACGGGTCTCGGCTATGGC.

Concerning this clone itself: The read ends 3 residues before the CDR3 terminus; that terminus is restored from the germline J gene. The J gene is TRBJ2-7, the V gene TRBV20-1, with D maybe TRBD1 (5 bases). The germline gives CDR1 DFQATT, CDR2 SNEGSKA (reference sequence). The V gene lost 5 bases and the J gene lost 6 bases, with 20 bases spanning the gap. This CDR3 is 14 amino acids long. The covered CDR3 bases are TGCAGTGCTCTTCGACAGCCAGGTGCTTCCGAG. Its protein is CSALRQPGASE. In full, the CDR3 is CSALRQPGASEQYF.

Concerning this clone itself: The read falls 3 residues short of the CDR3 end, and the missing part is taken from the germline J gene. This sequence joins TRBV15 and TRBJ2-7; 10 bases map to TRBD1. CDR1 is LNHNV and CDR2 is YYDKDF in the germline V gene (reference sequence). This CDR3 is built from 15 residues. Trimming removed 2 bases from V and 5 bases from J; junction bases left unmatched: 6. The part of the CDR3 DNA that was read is TGTGCCACCAGCAGATGGACAGGGGGTAGACACGAG. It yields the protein CATSRWTGGRHE. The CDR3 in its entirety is CATSRWTGGRHEQYF.

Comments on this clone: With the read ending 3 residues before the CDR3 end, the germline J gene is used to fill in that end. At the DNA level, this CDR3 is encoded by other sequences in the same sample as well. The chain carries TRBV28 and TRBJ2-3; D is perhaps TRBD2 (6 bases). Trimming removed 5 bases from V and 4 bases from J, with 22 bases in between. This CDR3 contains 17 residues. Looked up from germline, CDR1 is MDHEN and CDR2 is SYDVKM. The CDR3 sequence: CASSTTYSGSGADTQYF. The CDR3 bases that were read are TGTGCCAGCAGTACTACATATAGCGGAAGCGGAGCAGATACG.

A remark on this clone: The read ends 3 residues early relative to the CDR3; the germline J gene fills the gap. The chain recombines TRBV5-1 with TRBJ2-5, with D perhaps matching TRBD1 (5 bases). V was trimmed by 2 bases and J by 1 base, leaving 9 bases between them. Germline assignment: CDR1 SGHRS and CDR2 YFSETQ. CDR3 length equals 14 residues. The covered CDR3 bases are TGCGCCAGCAGCTTCGGACAAGGCCAAGAGACC. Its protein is CASSFGQGQET. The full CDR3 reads CASSFGQGQETQYF. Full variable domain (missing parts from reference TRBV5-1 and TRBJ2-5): KAGVTQTPRYLIKTRGQQVTLSCSPISGHRSVSWYQQTPGQGLQFLFEYFSETQRNKGNFPGRFSGRQFSNSRSEMNVSTLELGDSALYLCASSFGQGQETQYFGPGTRLLVL.

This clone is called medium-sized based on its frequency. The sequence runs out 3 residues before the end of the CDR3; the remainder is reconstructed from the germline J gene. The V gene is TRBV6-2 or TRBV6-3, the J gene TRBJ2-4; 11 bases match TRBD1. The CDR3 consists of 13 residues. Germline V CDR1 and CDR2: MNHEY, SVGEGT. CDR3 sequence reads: CASRDGQGARQYF. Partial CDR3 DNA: TGTGCCAGCAGGGACGGACAGGGGGCGCGT.

CDR3 protein: CASSFGQGVQPQHF. CDR3 DNA (partial): TGTGCCAGCAGCTTTGGACAGGGGGTTCAGCCC. This chain uses TRBV7-8 with TRBJ1-5; TRBD1 aligns across 10 bases. The read is 3 residues too short to cover the CDR3 end, so that end is filled in from the germline J gene. CDR3 length equals 14 residues. After removal of 3 bases from V and 6 bases from J, the junction contained 2 bases not matched to a gene. Germline CDR1 reads SGHVS; CDR2 reads FQNEAQ.

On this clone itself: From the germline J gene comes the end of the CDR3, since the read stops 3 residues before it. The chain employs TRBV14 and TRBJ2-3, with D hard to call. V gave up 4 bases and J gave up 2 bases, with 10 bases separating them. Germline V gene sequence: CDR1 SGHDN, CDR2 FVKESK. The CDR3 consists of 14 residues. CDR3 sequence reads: CASSPLQITDTQYF. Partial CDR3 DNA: TGTGCCAGCAGCCCCCTACAGATCACAGATACG.

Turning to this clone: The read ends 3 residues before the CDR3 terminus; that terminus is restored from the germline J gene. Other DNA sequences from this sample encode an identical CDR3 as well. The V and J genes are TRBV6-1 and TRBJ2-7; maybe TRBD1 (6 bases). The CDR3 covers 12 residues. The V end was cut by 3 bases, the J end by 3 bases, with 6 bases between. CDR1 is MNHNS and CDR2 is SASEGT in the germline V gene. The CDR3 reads CASSDRGYEQYF. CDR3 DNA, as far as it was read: TGTGCCAGCAGTGACAGGGGCTACGAG.